This TCR beta chain comes out of a study of HIV-infected children after antiretroviral therapy interruption. About the study: Most children had recorded EBV and CMV exposure. Samples from the continuous-treatment group were taken at weeks 0, 48 and 150. General observations from the study: Naive CD4+ sequences overlapped less between time points once interruption began.

A 3' RACE protocol on RNA, with unique molecular identifiers, produced the TCR library. TCRdb recomputed calls from the 3' RACE reads with MiXCR, one row per CDR3 protein. The sample records 70,000 to 90,000 distinct CDR3 sequences, 6% to 8.5% being singletons. There are many counts of this clonotype. Its antigen remains unidentified. Treatment described: PENTA 11 planned treatment interruption arm or continuous ART arm. Naive CD4+ CD45RA+ CD45RO- T cells were FACS-sorted from thawed PBMCs. The sequence was collected from a pool of human donors with HIV. Sequencing used CD45RA+ CD4+ T cells from PBMCs, pooled from several time points, obtained from a donor given antiretroviral therapy, either interrupted or continuous. As to subset: naive CD4+ CD45RA+ CD45RO- T cells.

The CDR3 DNA reads as TGCGCCAGCAGCTTGGGGGGGGCTAGCACAGATACGCAGTATTTT. Its translation is CASSLGGASTDTQYF. This chain connects TRBV5-1 to TRBJ2-3; D may be TRBD1 or TRBD2 (6 bases each). Germline V CDR1 and CDR2: SGHRS, YFSETQ. V lost 0 bases to trimming and J lost 0 bases, with 8 bases between them. The CDR3 spans 15 residues.